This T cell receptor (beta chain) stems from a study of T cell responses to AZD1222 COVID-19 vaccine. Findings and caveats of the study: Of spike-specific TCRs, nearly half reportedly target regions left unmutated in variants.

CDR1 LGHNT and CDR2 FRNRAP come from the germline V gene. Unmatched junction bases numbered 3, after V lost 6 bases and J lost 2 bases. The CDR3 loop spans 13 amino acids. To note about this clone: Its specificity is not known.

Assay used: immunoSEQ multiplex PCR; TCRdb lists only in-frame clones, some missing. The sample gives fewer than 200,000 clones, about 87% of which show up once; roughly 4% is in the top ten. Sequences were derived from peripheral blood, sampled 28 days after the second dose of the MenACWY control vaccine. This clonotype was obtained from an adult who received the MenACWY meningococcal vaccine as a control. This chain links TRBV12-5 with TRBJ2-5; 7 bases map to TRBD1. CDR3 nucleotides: TGTGCTAGTGGCTCGGACAGGCAAGAGACCCAGTACTTC. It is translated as CASGSDRQETQYF.